This TCR beta chain was recorded in a study of T-cell reconstitution after alpha-beta-depleted transplantation in children. Preparation of the TCRbeta library was carried out with unique molecular identifiers. TCRdb re-analysed the PCR reads in MiXCR, keeping a single row per CDR3 protein. This table has just under 250,000 distinct CDR3 sequences, roughly a quarter appearing once. General study findings and limits: In patients about two months after transplant, alpha-beta T cells reportedly arose from several hundred expanded graft clones. Diversity and T-cell counts at one year after transplant derived mostly from new T cells.

This clonotype appeared many times. Its antigen is as yet unknown. This clonotype originated in a girl aged 2 to 9 with Fanconi anemia, due to receive a stem cell transplant. The sample consisted of PBMCs, taken before TCRalphabeta/CD19-depleted stem cell transplant.

CDR3 sequence: CASSLLLDRTESYEQYF. The CDR3 DNA reads TGTGCCAGCAGCCTTCTGCTCGACAGGACGGAATCCTACGAGCAGTACTTC. The chain couples TRBV4-2 to TRBJ2-7; a weak D match, TRBD1 (6 bases). Per germline, CDR1 LGHNA and CDR2 YNFKEQ. This CDR3 is built from 17 residues. The V end was cut by 4 bases, the J end by 1 base, with 20 bases between.